This T cell receptor beta chain originates from a study of OX40 agonist ivuxolimab in advanced cancers. Study results and caveats: People who partly responded at 0.1-3.0 mg/kg had some of the least clonal expansion seen.

Produced via immunoSEQ multiplex PCR; TCRdb's table is partial and in-frame only. This sample yields 34,000 or so clones, of which 81% are seen a single time; about 1.3% belongs to the top ten. Remarks on this clone: No antigen is known for it.

Germline CDR1 and CDR2: MDHEN and SYDVKM. The CDR3 spans 13 residues. V lost 5 bases and J 7 bases, leaving 14 bases between the germline ends. Here the sequenced sample was CD4+ or CD8+ T cells sorted from blood, taken in a trial of the OX40 agonist ivuxolimab. This clonotype was sampled from an adult with an advanced solid tumor such as melanoma, head and neck, liver or kidney cancer. The genes are TRBV28 and TRBJ2-5; D possibly corresponds to TRBD2 (5 bases). In DNA, the CDR3 is TGTGCCAGCAGTCGAGCTGGGAGCGGGACCCAGTACTTC. Translation gives CASSRAGSGTQYF.